The 11 T cell receptor beta chains reported below all come from one sample, sequenced in a study of response to subunit inactivated influenza vaccine. TCRdb fed the RT-PCR reads into MiXCR, producing one record per CDR3 protein. This sample has hundreds of thousands of distinct CDR3 sequences, with roughly 12% found just once. This sample also belongs to another study, concerning T cells expressing NK-cell markers. That source reports: In generating TCR beta cDNA, 5'RACE template switching with UMIs was used.

The sequences come from PBMCs from blood, collected on the day of vaccination. Receptors were obtained from a man between 50 and 59 years old who received an inactivated influenza vaccine.

This chain joins TRBV20-1 and TRBJ1-1; D gene unclear. Germline V gene sequence: CDR1 DFQATT, CDR2 SNEGSKA (reference sequence). This CDR3 is 12 amino acids long. With 7 bases removed from V and 3 bases from J, the gap between germline ends came to 12 bases. The CDR3 loop reads CSVRTGDTEAFF. In DNA form, the CDR3 reads TGCAGTGTCCGTACTGGGGACACTGAAGCTTTCTTT.

This clonotype has ten or more counts. The chain carries TRBV5-1 and TRBJ2-7; D ambiguous. Germline V gene lookup returns CDR1 SGHRS and CDR2 YFSETQ. CDR3 size: 13 residues. The ends were cut back, 3 bases at V and 2 bases at J, with 9 bases in the middle. CDR3 amino acids: CASSSGNPYEQYF. CDR3 bases: TGCGCCAGCAGCTCGGGTAACCCCTACGAGCAGTACTTC.

The rearrangement links TRBV9 to TRBJ2-1; D unclear. The V end was cut by 0 bases, the J end by 8 bases, with 6 bases between. This CDR3 comprises 12 residues. Germline assignment: CDR1 SGDLS and CDR2 YYNGEE. In DNA form, the CDR3 reads TGTGCCAGCAGCGTAGTTGACTATGAGCAGTTCTTC. It encodes CASSVVDYEQFF.

This clonotype was seen at least ten times. Mismatch with germline at one junction end may stem from a read error. This chain links TRBV7-7 with TRBJ2-3; TRBD2 aligns across 8 bases. The CDR3 is made up of 14 amino acids. The germline CDR1 and CDR2 sequences are SSHAT and FNYEAQ (reference sequence). CDR3 amino acids: CASSKTSDTDTQYF. CDR3 nucleotide sequence: TGTGCTAGCAGCAAGACTAGCGACACAGATACGCAGTATTTT.

The V and J genes are TRBV20-1 and TRBJ2-2; 8 positions match TRBD1. J was trimmed by 4 bases and V by 3 bases; bases with no gene match: 7. Germline values: CDR1 DFQATT, CDR2 SNEGSKA (reference sequence). CDR3 length: 15 residues. The CDR3 DNA reads as TGCAGTGCTAGTAGGGACAGGAGGACCACCGGGGAGCTGTTTTTT. It encodes CSASRDRRTTGELFF.

The chain joins TRBV7-9 to TRBJ2-3; TRBD2 aligns across 10 bases. J lost 7 bases, V lost 4 bases, and 11 bases had no gene match. The CDR3 sequence is 16 residues long. Germline V lookup: CDR1 SEHNR, CDR2 FQNEAQ (reference sequence). CDR3 sequence (DNA): TGTGCCAGCAGCTCACGACTAGCGGGCCACACCTATACGCAGTATTTT. Translated, it gives CASSSRLAGHTYTQYF.

There are many counts of this clonotype. J is TRBJ2-4 and V is TRBV5-1; TRBD1 might be the D (5 bases). Trimming removed 4 bases from V and 4 bases from J, with 12 bases in between. The CDR3 length is 14 residues. Germline V gene sequence: CDR1 SGHRS, CDR2 YFSETQ. The CDR3 region has the DNA TGCGCCAGCAGCCCGTCAACAGGAAAAAACATTCAGTACTTC. Translated, it gives CASSPSTGKNIQYF.

This clonotype was seen many times. The genes are TRBV3-1 and TRBJ2-2, with D uncertain. This CDR3 comprises 16 residues. V lost 1 base and J 6 bases, leaving 15 bases between the germline ends. CDR1 is LGHDT and CDR2 is YNNKEL in the germline V gene (reference sequence). CDR3 sequence: CASSQGNTLSAGELFF. In DNA, the CDR3 is TGTGCCAGCAGCCAAGGGAATACCCTCTCAGCCGGGGAGCTGTTTTTT.

The chain is built from TRBV6-1 and TRBJ1-6; TRBD1 is a possible D gene (5 bases). Germline lookup yields CDR1 MNHNS and CDR2 SASEGT. This CDR3 spans 15 amino acids. V gave up 6 bases and J gave up 9 bases, with 18 bases separating them. The CDR3 nucleotides are TGTGCCAGCAGCCGGGTTGCAGGGATTTCTTCACCCCTCCACTTT. Encoded protein: CASSRVAGISSPLHF.

This clonotype has more than one count but fewer than ten. This chain uses TRBV20-1 with TRBJ2-4; perhaps D is TRBD1 or TRBD2 (5 bases each). The CDR3 sequence is 17 residues long. The germline V gene encodes CDR1 DFQATT and CDR2 SNEGSKA (reference sequence). Trimming took 3 bases from V and 4 from J, leaving 22 bases between them. DNA for the CDR3: TGCAGTGCTAGCAGGGACGCCCCCCGATCCCCTAAAAACATTCAGTACTTC. Translation gives CSASRDAPRSPKNIQYF.

The chain joins TRBV2 to TRBJ2-5; unclear D gene. The CDR3 has 13 residues. The germline gives CDR1 SNHLY, CDR2 FYNNEI. Trimming removed 6 bases from V and 2 bases from J, with 10 bases in between. In nucleotides, the CDR3 is TGTGCCAGCAGAGGGTCCTCACAAGAGACCCAGTACTTC. Its translation is CASRGSSQETQYF.